This record looks at one T cell receptor beta chain sequence and its context. Antigen: not known. The data stem from a study of OX40 agonist ivuxolimab in advanced cancers. Turning to the study itself: Patients were treated with ivuxolimab, an agonistic anti-OX40 (CD134) antibody.

The repertoire was sequenced with immunoSEQ multiplex PCR; TCRdb's copy has only in-frame clones and lacks some. This table has tens of thousands of clones, roughly 87% appearing once. Germline lookup yields CDR1 SQVTM and CDR2 ANQGSEA. Deletions cut 7 bases from V and 0 bases from J, with 19 bases between. The CDR3 covers 15 residues. Baseline was the first blood sampling point, followed by cycle 4 day 1 and cycle 7 day 1. The study's findings and limits: Averaged across samples, CD8+ T cells carried more expanded clones than CD4+ did. Compared with others, partial responders at 0.1-3.0 mg/kg displayed clonal expansion among the lowest.

The TCR sequence derives from an adult with an advanced solid tumor such as melanoma, head and neck, liver or kidney cancer. This specimen was CD4+ or CD8+ T cells sorted from blood, taken in a trial of the OX40 agonist ivuxolimab. The rearrangement links TRBV29-1 to TRBJ2-7; D may correspond to TRBD1 or TRBD2 (5 bases each). The CDR3, as DNA: TGCAGCGCTACCGGGACGGGGCCAAACTCCTACGAGCAGTACTTC. Translated, it gives CSATGTGPNSYEQYF.